The T cell receptor beta chain described here comes from a study of blood T cells in healthy people across ages. Germline lookup yields CDR1 SQVTM and CDR2 ANQGSEA. V was shortened by 6 bases and J by 4 bases, with 15 bases between the two germline ends. The CDR3 runs to 13 residues. There are many counts of this clonotype. Then a second PCR, running roughly 6 to 12 cycles, was carried out with a sample-barcoded 5' primer and a J-beta primer mix. MiXCR, run by TCRdb on the 5' RACE reads, gives a single entry per CDR3 protein. The sample has 1.5 million to 2 million distinct CDR3 sequences, roughly 50% seen once; the top ten hold less than 2.5%.

Material for sequencing was blood. This receptor was taken from a woman aged 40-49 years in good health. The chain joins TRBV29-1 to TRBJ2-5; D is perhaps TRBD1 or TRBD2 (5 bases each). CDR3 sequence (DNA): TGCAGCGTGGGCAGCGTTGGGGGAGAGACCCAGTACTTC. Protein: CSVGSVGGETQYF.